This passage covers 32 T cell receptor beta chains from one sample sequenced in a study of T cell responses to AZD1222 COVID-19 vaccine. Assay: immunoSEQ multiplex PCR; the TCRdb copy retains only in-frame clones and omits some. The sample holds around 130,000 clones; about 90% are singletons and the top ten take approximately 1.5%. Source: peripheral blood, taken on day 0 of AZD1222 vaccination. These receptor sequences come from an adult in good health.

The gene calls are TRBV3-1 (or the pseudogene TRBV3-2) and TRBJ2-3, with TRBD2 identical over 7 bases. Trimming at V came to 6 bases and at J to 5 bases, leaving 2 bases not matched to a gene. The V gene's germline CDR1 is LGHDT and CDR2 YNNKEL (reference sequence). The CDR3 contains 12 residues. The CDR3 sequence is CASSPSGDTQYF. CDR3 in DNA: TGTGCCAGCAGTCCTAGCGGAGATACGCAGTATTTT.

The J gene is TRBJ1-3, the V gene TRBV11-2, with D possibly matching TRBD1 (6 bases). The CDR3 is 14 amino acids. CDR1 and CDR2 (germline): SGHAT, FQNNGV. The V gene lost 1 base and the J gene lost 9 bases, with 13 bases spanning the gap. The CDR3 DNA is TGTGCCAGCAGCTTAGCCCGGTCGGACAGCACCATATATTTT. It codes for CASSLARSDSTIYF.

This sequence joins TRBV30 and TRBJ1-2; no clear D. The V end lost 7 bases, the J end lost 8 bases, and 11 bases lay between the germline ends. This CDR3 is 10 amino acids long. The germline V gene has CDR1 GTSNPN and CDR2 SVGIG (reference sequence). CDR3 sequence (DNA): TGTGCCTCAAACCGGAACGGCTACACCTTC. Protein product: CASNRNGYTF. The whole variable domain, filled in from reference TRBV30 and TRBJ1-2, reads SQTIHQWPATLVQPVGSPLSLECTVEGTSNPNLYWYRQAAGRGLQLLFYSVGIGQISSEVPQNLSASRPQDRQFILSSKKLLLSDSGFYLCASNRNGYTFGSGTRLTVV.

This rearrangement joins TRBV6-4 to TRBJ1-5; D unclear. The CDR3 runs 13 residues. Trimming removed 6 bases at V and 2 bases at J, with 8 bases between. The germline CDR1 and CDR2 sequences are MRHNA and SNTAGT. The CDR3 DNA sequence: TGTGCCAGCAGCGAGCAGGGCAATCAGCCCCAGCATTTT. Translated: CASSEQGNQPQHF.

The chain has TRBV7-9 and TRBJ2-3, with TRBD2 matching 7 bases. V was pared by 3 bases and J by 6 bases, with 3 bases of the junction left unmatched. CDR3 size: 13 residues. Germline V lookup: CDR1 SEHNR, CDR2 FQNEAQ (reference sequence). The CDR3 DNA follows: TGTGCCAGCAGCTTTGCGGGGGATGATACGCAGTATTTT. Its protein is CASSFAGDDTQYF.

This chain connects TRBV12-3 or TRBV12-4 to TRBJ1-1; tentative D call: TRBD1 (6 bases). The CDR3 contains 13 residues. Trimming cost V 1 base and J 7 bases, with 10 bases left between them. Written as DNA, the CDR3 is TGTGCCAGCAGTTTAGACATAGGGGGTGAAGCTTTCTTT. Translated: CASSLDIGGEAFF.

The V call is TRBV10-3, the J call TRBJ2-7; D uncertain. Trimming stripped 4 bases from V and 0 bases from J, with 4 bases between. Germline V gives CDR1 ENHRY, CDR2 SYGVKD. This CDR3 region has 12 residues. In nucleotides, the CDR3 is TGTGCCATCAGTGCCAACTCCTACGAGCAGTACGTC. It translates to CAISANSYEQYV.

The rearrangement joins TRBV4-1 to TRBJ1-4; possible D gene TRBD1, 6 bases. V dropped 4 bases and J dropped 7 bases, with 10 bases sitting between them. The CDR3 spans 13 residues. Germline assignment: CDR1 MGHRA and CDR2 YSYEKL. CDR3 nucleotide sequence: TGCGCCAGCAGCCCCCGGACAGCTGAAAAACTGTTTTTT. Protein sequence: CASSPRTAEKLFF.

This chain links TRBV27 with TRBJ1-1; no reliable D call. From germline, CDR1 is MNHEY and CDR2 SMNVEV (reference sequence). V was shortened by 5 bases and J by 1 base, with 17 bases between the two germline ends. The CDR3 is 16 residues long. CDR3 nucleotides: TGTGCCAGCAGTCACCCATCCGGACGGGCGAACACTGAAGCTTTCTTT. Residues: CASSHPSGRANTEAFF.

This sequence joins TRBV18 and TRBJ2-7; TRBD2 aligns across 10 bases. CDR3 size: 16 residues. With V trimmed by 5 bases and J by 5 bases, 12 bases remained unmatched. CDR1 KGHSH and CDR2 LQKENI come from the germline V gene. CDR3 coding DNA: TGTGCCAGCTCATCGCCAGCTAGCGGGAGAACCCACGAGCAGTACGTC. It yields the protein CASSSPASGRTHEQYV.

The chain links TRBV6-5 to TRBJ1-2, with D uncertain. This CDR3 is built from 14 residues. Between the trimmed V and J ends, which lost 2 bases and 0 bases, there was a span of 7 bases. Germline V gene sequence: CDR1 MNHEY, CDR2 SVGAGI. CDR3 bases: TGTGCCAGCAGTTACGTGCCAGCTAACTATGGCTACACCTTC. This encodes CASSYVPANYGYTF.

The chain employs TRBV27 and TRBJ1-5; 9 nucleotides match TRBD1. The CDR3 has 16 amino acids. The trim removed 8 bases at V and 7 bases at J, leaving 15 bases unmatched. From germline, CDR1 is MNHEY and CDR2 SMNVEV (reference sequence). The CDR3 spells CASRREGQGVRQPQHF. Here the CDR3 DNA reads TGTGCCAGCCGACGGGAGGGACAGGGTGTCCGCCAGCCCCAGCATTTT.

The V and J genes are TRBV20-1 and TRBJ1-2; 7 bases are a match to TRBD1. Germline V gene lookup returns CDR1 DFQATT and CDR2 SNEGSKA (reference sequence). This CDR3 has 11 residues. V lost 5 bases to trimming and J lost 8 bases; unmatched junction nucleotides: 5. CDR3: CSAGDRAGYTF. As DNA, the CDR3 is TGCAGTGCTGGGGACAGAGCGGGCTACACCTTC.

V and J are TRBV7-8 and TRBJ1-1, with D perhaps matching TRBD1 (6 bases). This CDR3 spans 14 amino acids. Germline V gene lookup returns CDR1 SGHVS and CDR2 FQNEAQ. The germline V and J ends were trimmed by 5 bases and 5 bases, with 15 bases remaining between them. The CDR3 DNA reads TGTGCCAGCAGCCCGGGACCTAGGGGGACTGAAGCTTTCTTT. Translating it yields CASSPGPRGTEAFF. The full variable domain, rest sourced from reference TRBV7-8 and TRBJ1-1, is GAGVSQSPRYKVAKRGQDVALRCDPISGHVSLFWYQQALGQGPEFLTYFQNEAQLDKSGLPSDRFFAERPEGSVSTLKIQRTQQEDSAVYLCASSPGPRGTEAFFGQGTRLTVV.

The chain employs TRBV2 and TRBJ2-3; D perhaps matches TRBD2 (5 bases). Looked up from germline, CDR1 is SNHLY and CDR2 is FYNNEI. CDR3 length: 14 residues. V lost 4 bases and J lost 6, with 14 bases in between. CDR3 in amino acids: CASSALVREDTQYF. CDR3 nucleotides: TGTGCCAGCAGTGCCCTGGTTAGGGAGGATACGCAGTATTTT.

The chain recombines TRBV29-1 with TRBJ1-1; possible D gene TRBD1, 5 bases. Trimming removed 3 bases at V and 6 bases at J, with 14 bases between. The CDR3 sequence is 13 residues long. CDR1 and CDR2 from the germline V gene are SQVTM and ANQGSEA. In DNA, the CDR3 is TGCAGCGTTGAGAGCGGCGGGGCCCCTGAAGCTTTCTTT. Translating gives CSVESGGAPEAFF. Full variable domain (remainder filled in from reference TRBV29-1 and TRBJ1-1): SAVISQKPSRDICQRGTSLTIQCQVDSQVTMMFWYRQQPGQSLTLIATANQGSEATYESGFVIDKFPISRPNLTFSTLTVSNMSPEDSSIYLCSVESGGAPEAFFGQGTRLTVV.

The CDR3 nucleotides are TGTGCCAGCTCACCACGGCAGGGCACAGATACGCAGTATTTT. Protein: CASSPRQGTDTQYF. The chain carries TRBV18 and TRBJ2-3, with D unresolved. The CDR3 sequence is 14 residues long. V lost 1 base, J lost 1 base, and 6 bases lay in between. Germline CDR1 and CDR2: KGHSH and LQKENI.

The genes are TRBV30 and TRBJ2-7; 11 bases agree with TRBD1. The CDR3 totals 13 residues. Trimming removed 5 bases from V and 9 bases from J; junction bases left unmatched: 9. CDR1 and CDR2 from the germline V gene are GTSNPN and SVGIG (reference sequence). The CDR3 loop is CAWSGTGGRGQYF. For the CDR3, the DNA is TGTGCCTGGTCCGGGACAGGGGGACGCGGGCAGTACTTC.

The chain links TRBV5-4 to TRBJ2-4, with a weak D call TRBD1 (5 bases). The CDR3 has 14 residues. V lost 10 bases to trimming and J lost 0 bases, with 14 bases between them. Per the germline V gene, CDR1 is SGHNT and CDR2 is YYREEE (reference sequence). CDR3 residues: CAFEQGLAKNIQYF. CDR3 coding DNA: TGTGCCTTCGAGCAGGGTTTAGCCAAAAACATTCAGTACTTC.

The rearrangement uses TRBV6-1 and TRBJ2-5; D unclear. CDR1 and CDR2 (germline): MNHNS, SASEGT. Trimming removed 2 bases from V and 2 bases from J, with 9 bases in between. The length of the CDR3 is 14 residues. CDR3: CASSERARQETQYF. CDR3 sequence (DNA): TGTGCCAGCAGTGAAAGGGCACGTCAAGAGACCCAGTACTTC.

The genes are TRBV7-2 and TRBJ2-2; the D gene could be TRBD1 or TRBD2 (5 bases each). In germline, CDR1 is SGHTA, CDR2 FQGNSA. The ends were cut back, 3 bases at V and 3 bases at J, with 11 bases in the middle. The CDR3 extends over 15 amino acids. CDR3 loop: CASSFRDRDTGELFF. The CDR3, as DNA: TGTGCCAGCAGCTTCCGGGACCGAGACACCGGGGAGCTGTTTTTT. The variable domain in full, with the rest retrieved from reference TRBV7-2 and TRBJ2-2, is GAGVSQSPSNKVTEKGKDVELRCDPISGHTALYWYRQSLGQGLEFLIYFQGNSAPDKSGLPSDRFSAERTGGSVSTLTIQRTQQEDSAVYLCASSFRDRDTGELFFGEGSRLTVL.

The chain couples TRBV25-1 to TRBJ2-3, with TRBD2 matching over 7 bases. This CDR3 has 16 residues. V lost 5 bases to trimming and J lost 1 base; unmatched junction nucleotides: 9. The V gene's germline CDR1 is MGHDK and CDR2 SYGVNS. CDR3 nucleotides: TGTGCCAGCAGTTATACCCTGGCGGGAGGCACAGATACGCAGTATTTT. Its protein product is CASSYTLAGGTDTQYF. Variable domain in full (rest from reference TRBV25-1 and TRBJ2-3): EADIYQTPRYLVIGTGKKITLECSQTMGHDKMYWYQQDPGMELHLIHYSYGVNSTEKGDLSSESTVSRIRTEHFPLTLESARPSHTSQYLCASSYTLAGGTDTQYFGPGTRLTVL.

This chain connects TRBV6-6 to TRBJ1-4, with a weak D call TRBD1 (6 bases). This CDR3 is 15 amino acids long. V lost 6 bases to trimming and J lost 5 bases, with 16 bases between them. Per germline, CDR1 MNHNY and CDR2 SVGAGI (reference sequence). The CDR3 sequence: CASRSSGGGNEKLFF. CDR3 nucleotide sequence: TGTGCCAGCAGATCCTCGGGGGGCGGGAATGAAAAACTGTTTTTT.

J is TRBJ2-5 and V is TRBV18; 11 bases align to TRBD2. The CDR3 is 15 residues long. Trimming cost V 3 bases and J 5 bases; bases outside gene matches: 5. Germline assignment: CDR1 KGHSH and CDR2 LQKENI. The CDR3 sequence: CASSPRLAGTETQYF. The CDR3, as DNA: TGTGCCAGCTCACCCAGACTAGCGGGAACGGAGACCCAGTACTTC.

J is TRBJ1-1 and V is TRBV5-1; D remains unclear. From germline, CDR1 is SGHRS and CDR2 YFSETQ. The CDR3 runs to 14 residues. V lost 0 bases and J lost 4, with 10 bases in between. The CDR3 protein is CASSLDYGTTEAFF. In nucleotides, the CDR3 is TGCGCCAGCAGCTTGGATTACGGTACCACTGAAGCTTTCTTT. The whole variable domain, remainder taken from reference TRBV5-1 and TRBJ1-1, is KAGVTQTPRYLIKTRGQQVTLSCSPISGHRSVSWYQQTPGQGLQFLFEYFSETQRNKGNFPGRFSGRQFSNSRSEMNVSTLELGDSALYLCASSLDYGTTEAFFGQGTRLTVV.

The chain couples TRBV25-1 to TRBJ2-5; TRBD1 is a possible D gene (5 bases). The CDR3 length is 15 residues. The germline V and J ends were trimmed by 6 bases and 5 bases, with 19 bases remaining between them. Germline loops: CDR1 MGHDK, CDR2 SYGVNS. CDR3 sequence (DNA): TGTGCCAGCAGGCCCACAAAGGGGCGAGCGGAGACCCAGTACTTC. This encodes CASRPTKGRAETQYF.

J is TRBJ1-2 and V is TRBV19; D is unclear. Germline values: CDR1 LNHDA, CDR2 SQIVND (reference sequence). With 1 base removed from V and 0 bases from J, the gap between germline ends came to 6 bases. The CDR3 is made up of 14 amino acids. The CDR3 region has the DNA TGTGCCAGTAGTATAGGGTATACTAACTATGGCTACACCTTC. This codes for CASSIGYTNYGYTF.

The chain has TRBV11-2 and TRBJ1-3; no clear D. Germline CDR1 is SGHAT and CDR2 is FQNNGV. Trimming cost V 3 bases and J 0 bases, with 9 bases left between them. This CDR3 region has 15 residues. CDR3 in DNA: TGTGCCAGCAGCTTCCTCCGAGGCTCTGGAAACACCATATATTTT. The encoded protein is CASSFLRGSGNTIYF. Full variable domain (missing parts from reference TRBV11-2 and TRBJ1-3): EAGVAQSPRYKIIEKRQSVAFWCNPISGHATLYWYQQILGQGPKLLIQFQNNGVVDDSQLPKDRFSAERLKGVDSTLKIQPAKLEDSAVYLCASSFLRGSGNTIYFGEGSWLTVV.

The V call is TRBV30, the J call TRBJ1-1; D possibly corresponds to TRBD1 (5 bases). The CDR3 runs to 13 residues. Germline CDR1 reads GTSNPN; CDR2 reads SVGIG (reference sequence). Trimming stripped 5 bases from V and 11 bases from J, with 21 bases between. CDR3: CAWLPTATSRAFF. The CDR3 DNA reads as TGTGCCTGGTTACCGACAGCCACTTCTCGGGCTTTCTTT.

The chain employs TRBV5-1 and TRBJ1-2; TRBD1 matches at 7 bases. This CDR3 is 13 amino acids long. With V trimmed by 4 bases and J by 6 bases, 6 bases remained unmatched. CDR1 SGHRS and CDR2 YFSETQ come from the germline V gene. In DNA form, the CDR3 reads TGCGCCAGCAGCATTACAGGGGCTGATGGCTACACCTTC. Its protein is CASSITGADGYTF.

V usage is TRBV11-3 and J usage is TRBJ2-1; 7 bases agree with TRBD1. Germline-derived CDR1 and CDR2 are SGHNT and YENEEA. The CDR3 covers 17 residues. Trimming took 2 bases from V and 7 from J; bases not matched to a gene: 14. The CDR3 DNA reads as TGTGCCAGCAGCTTACAAGTGGGAGCAGGGGGTTTGAATGAGCAGTTCTTC. Its protein product is CASSLQVGAGGLNEQFF. Together with reference TRBV11-3 and TRBJ2-1, the CDR3 gives the full variable domain: EAGVVQSPRYKIIEKKQPVAFWCNPISGHNTLYWYLQNLGQGPELLIRYENEEAVDDSQLPKDRFSAERLKGVDSTLKIQPAELGDSAVYLCASSLQVGAGGLNEQFFGPGTRLTVL.

The chain is built from TRBV6-2 or TRBV6-3 and TRBJ2-7; 9 positions agree with TRBD2. With 0 bases clipped from V and 4 bases from J, the junction kept 7 bases outside the gene matches. CDR1 MNHEY and CDR2 SVGEGT come from the germline V gene. The CDR3 runs 16 residues. CDR3 protein: CASSYSRTSASYEQYV. In DNA form, the CDR3 reads TGTGCCAGCAGTTACTCGAGGACTAGCGCGAGTTACGAGCAGTACGTC.